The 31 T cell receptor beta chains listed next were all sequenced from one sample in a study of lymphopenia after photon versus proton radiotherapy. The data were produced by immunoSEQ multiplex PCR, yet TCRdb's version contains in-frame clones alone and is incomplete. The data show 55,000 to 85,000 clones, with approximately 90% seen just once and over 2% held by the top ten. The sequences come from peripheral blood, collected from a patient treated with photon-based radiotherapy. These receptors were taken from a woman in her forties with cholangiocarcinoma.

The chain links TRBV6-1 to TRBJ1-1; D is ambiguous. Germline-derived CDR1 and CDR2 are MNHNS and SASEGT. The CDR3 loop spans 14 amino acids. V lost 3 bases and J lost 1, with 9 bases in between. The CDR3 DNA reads TGTGCCAGCAGTGACCGGGTGTCGAACACTGAAGCTTTCTTT. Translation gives CASSDRVSNTEAFF.

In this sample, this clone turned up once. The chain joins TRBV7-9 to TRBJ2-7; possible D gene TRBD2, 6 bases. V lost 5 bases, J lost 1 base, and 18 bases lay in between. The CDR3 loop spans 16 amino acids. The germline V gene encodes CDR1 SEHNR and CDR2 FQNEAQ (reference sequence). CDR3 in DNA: TGTGCCAGCAGCCCTGATTCTACTAGCCGTTCCTACGAGCAGTACTTC. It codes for CASSPDSTSRSYEQYF.

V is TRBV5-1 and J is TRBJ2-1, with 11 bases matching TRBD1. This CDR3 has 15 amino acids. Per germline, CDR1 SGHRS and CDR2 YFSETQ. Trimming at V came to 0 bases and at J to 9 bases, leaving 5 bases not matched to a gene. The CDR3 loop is CASSLAGTGGGEQFF. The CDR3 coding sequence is TGCGCCAGCAGCTTGGCGGGGACAGGGGGTGGTGAGCAGTTCTTC.

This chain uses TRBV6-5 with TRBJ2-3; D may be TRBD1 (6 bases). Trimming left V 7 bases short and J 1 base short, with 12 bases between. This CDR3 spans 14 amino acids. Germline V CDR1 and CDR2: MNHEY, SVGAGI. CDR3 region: CASKLGQRTDTQYF. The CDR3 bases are TGTGCCAGCAAGCTGGGACAACGCACAGATACGCAGTATTTT.

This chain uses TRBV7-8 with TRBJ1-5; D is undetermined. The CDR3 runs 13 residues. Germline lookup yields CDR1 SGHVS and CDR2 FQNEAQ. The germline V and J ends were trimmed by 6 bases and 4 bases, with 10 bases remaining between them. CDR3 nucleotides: TGTGCCAGCAGTTTACGGGCTAATCAGCCCCAGCATTTT. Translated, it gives CASSLRANQPQHF.

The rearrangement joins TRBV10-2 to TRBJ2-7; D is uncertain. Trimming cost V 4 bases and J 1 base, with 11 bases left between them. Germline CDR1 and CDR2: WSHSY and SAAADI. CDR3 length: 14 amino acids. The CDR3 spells CASSGVGRSYEQYF. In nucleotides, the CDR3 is TGCGCCAGCAGTGGAGTAGGACGGTCCTACGAGCAGTACTTC.

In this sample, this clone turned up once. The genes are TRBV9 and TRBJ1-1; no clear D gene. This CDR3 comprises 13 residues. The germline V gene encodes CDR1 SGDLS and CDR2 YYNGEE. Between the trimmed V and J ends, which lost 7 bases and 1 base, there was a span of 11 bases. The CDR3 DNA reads TGTGCCAGCGCCGCCGGGGAGAACACTGAAGCTTTCTTT. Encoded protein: CASAAGENTEAFF. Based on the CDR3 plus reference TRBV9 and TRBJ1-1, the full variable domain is DSGVTQTPKHLITATGQRVTLRCSPRSGDLSVYWYQQSLDQGLQFLIQYYNGEERAKGNILERFSAQQFPDLHSELNLSSLELGDSALYFCASAAGENTEAFFGQGTRLTVV.

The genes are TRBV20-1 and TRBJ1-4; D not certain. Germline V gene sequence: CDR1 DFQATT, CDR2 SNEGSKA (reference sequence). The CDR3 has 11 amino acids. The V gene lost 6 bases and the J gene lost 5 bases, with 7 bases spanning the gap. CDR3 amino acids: CSAFRNEKLFF. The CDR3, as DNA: TGCAGTGCCTTTAGGAATGAAAAACTGTTTTTT.

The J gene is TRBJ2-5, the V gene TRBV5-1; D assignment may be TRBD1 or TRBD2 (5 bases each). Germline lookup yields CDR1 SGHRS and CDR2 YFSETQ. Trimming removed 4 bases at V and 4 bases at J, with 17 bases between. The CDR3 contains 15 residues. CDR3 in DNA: TGCGCCAGCAGCGGGGACCCAGGCTGGGTAGAGACCCAGTACTTC. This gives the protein CASSGDPGWVETQYF.

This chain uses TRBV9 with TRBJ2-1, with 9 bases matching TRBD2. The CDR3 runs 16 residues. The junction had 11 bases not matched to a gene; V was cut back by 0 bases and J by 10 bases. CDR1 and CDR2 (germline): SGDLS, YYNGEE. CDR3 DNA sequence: TGTGCCAGCAGCGTAGTTTTTAGCGGGAGTTTAGGGGAGCAGTTCTTC. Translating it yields CASSVVFSGSLGEQFF. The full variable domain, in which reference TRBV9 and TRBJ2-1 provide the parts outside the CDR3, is DSGVTQTPKHLITATGQRVTLRCSPRSGDLSVYWYQQSLDQGLQFLIQYYNGEERAKGNILERFSAQQFPDLHSELNLSSLELGDSALYFCASSVVFSGSLGEQFFGPGTRLTVL.

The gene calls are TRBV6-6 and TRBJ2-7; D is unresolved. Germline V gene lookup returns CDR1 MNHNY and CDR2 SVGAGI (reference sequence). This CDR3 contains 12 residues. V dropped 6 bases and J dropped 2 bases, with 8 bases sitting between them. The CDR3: CASSPTPYEQYF. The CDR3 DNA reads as TGTGCCAGCAGCCCGACCCCCTACGAGCAGTACTTC.

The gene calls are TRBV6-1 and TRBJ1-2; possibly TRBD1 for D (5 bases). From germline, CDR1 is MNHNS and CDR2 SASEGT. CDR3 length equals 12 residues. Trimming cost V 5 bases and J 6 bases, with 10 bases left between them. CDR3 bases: TGTGCCAGCAGTACCGGGACGGATGGCTACACCTTC. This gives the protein CASSTGTDGYTF.

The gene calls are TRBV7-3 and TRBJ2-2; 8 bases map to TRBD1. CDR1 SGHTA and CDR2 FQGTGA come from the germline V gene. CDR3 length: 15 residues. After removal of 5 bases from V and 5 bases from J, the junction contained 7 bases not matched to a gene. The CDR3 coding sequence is TGTGCCAGCAGCAGGGACAGGACAGATACCGGGGAGCTGTTTTTT. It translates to CASSRDRTDTGELFF.

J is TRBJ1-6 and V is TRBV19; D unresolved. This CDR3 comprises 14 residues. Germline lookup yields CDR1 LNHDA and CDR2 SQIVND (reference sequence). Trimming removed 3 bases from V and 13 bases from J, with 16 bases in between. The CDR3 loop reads CASSMRQTWDPLHF. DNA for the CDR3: TGTGCCAGTAGTATGAGGCAGACTTGGGATCCCCTCCACTTT.

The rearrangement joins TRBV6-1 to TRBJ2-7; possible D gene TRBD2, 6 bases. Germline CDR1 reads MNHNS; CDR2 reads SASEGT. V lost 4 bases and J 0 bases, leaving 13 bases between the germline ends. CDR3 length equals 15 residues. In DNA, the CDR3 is TGTGCCAGCAGTGCTTTAAGCGGGTCCTCCTACGAGCAGTACTTC. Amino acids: CASSALSGSSYEQYF.

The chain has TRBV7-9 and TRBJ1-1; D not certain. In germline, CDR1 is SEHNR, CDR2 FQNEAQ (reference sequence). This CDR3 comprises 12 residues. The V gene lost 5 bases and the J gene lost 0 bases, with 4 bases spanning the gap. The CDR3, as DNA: TGTGCCAGCAGCACTATGAACACTGAAGCTTTCTTT. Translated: CASSTMNTEAFF.

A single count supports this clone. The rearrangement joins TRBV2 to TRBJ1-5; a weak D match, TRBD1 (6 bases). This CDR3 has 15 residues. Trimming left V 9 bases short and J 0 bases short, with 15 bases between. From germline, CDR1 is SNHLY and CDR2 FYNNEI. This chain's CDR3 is CASRGQTYSNQPQHF. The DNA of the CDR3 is TGTGCCAGTAGGGGACAAACCTATAGCAATCAGCCCCAGCATTTT.

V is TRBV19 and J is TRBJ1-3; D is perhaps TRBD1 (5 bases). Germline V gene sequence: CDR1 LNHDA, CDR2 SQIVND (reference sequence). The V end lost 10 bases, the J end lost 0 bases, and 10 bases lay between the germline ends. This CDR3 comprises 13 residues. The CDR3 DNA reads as TGTGCCACCAGACAGCACTCTGGAAACACCATATATTTT. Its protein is CATRQHSGNTIYF.

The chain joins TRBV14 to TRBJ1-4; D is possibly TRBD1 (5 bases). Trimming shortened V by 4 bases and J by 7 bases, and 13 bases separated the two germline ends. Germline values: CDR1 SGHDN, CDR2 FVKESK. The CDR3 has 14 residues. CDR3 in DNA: TGTGCCAGCAGCCGGGTGGGGCAAGCTGAAAAACTGTTTTTT. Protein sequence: CASSRVGQAEKLFF.

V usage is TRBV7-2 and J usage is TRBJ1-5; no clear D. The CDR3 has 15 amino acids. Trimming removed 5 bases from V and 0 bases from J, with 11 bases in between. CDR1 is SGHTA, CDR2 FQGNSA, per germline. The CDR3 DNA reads TGTGCCAGCAGCCCTGCGGACGCTAGCAATCAGCCCCAGCATTTT. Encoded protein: CASSPADASNQPQHF.

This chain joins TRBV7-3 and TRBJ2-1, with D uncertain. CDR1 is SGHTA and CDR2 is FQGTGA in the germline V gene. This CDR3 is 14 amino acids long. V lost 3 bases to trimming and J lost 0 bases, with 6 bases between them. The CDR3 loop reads CASSLESSYNEQFF. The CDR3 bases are TGTGCCAGCAGCTTGGAGAGCTCCTACAATGAGCAGTTCTTC.

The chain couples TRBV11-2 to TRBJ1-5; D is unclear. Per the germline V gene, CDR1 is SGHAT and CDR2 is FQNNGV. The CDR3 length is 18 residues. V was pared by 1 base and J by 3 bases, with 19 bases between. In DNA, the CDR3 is TGTGCCAGCAGCTTAGGGAGGTCCGACTCCCTTAACAATCAGCCCCAGCATTTT. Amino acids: CASSLGRSDSLNNQPQHF.

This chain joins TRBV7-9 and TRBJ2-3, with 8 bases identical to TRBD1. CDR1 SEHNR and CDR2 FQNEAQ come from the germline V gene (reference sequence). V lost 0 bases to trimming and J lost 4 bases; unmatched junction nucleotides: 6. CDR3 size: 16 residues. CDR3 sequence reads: CASSLAAGGLADTQYF. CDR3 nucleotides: TGTGCCAGCAGCTTAGCGGCAGGGGGCCTGGCAGATACGCAGTATTTT.

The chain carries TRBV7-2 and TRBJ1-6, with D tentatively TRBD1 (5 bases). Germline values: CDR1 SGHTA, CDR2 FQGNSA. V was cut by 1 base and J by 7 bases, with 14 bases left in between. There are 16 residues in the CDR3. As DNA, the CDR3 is TGTGCCAGCAGCTTAGTGGGCGGCGGGGCCAATTCACCCCTCCACTTT. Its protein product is CASSLVGGGANSPLHF.

In DNA, the CDR3 is TGTGCCAGCAGTTTTGGGCCACCGAGAGTCTACGAGCAGTACTTC. Translating gives CASSFGPPRVYEQYF. V usage is TRBV28 and J usage is TRBJ2-7; D ambiguous. The CDR3 has 15 amino acids. V gave up 3 bases and J gave up 3 bases, with 15 bases separating them. Germline V gene lookup returns CDR1 MDHEN and CDR2 SYDVKM.

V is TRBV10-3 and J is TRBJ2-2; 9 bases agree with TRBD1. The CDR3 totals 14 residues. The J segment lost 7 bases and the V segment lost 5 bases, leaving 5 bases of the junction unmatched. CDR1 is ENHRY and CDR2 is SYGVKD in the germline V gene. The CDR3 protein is CAISSGQGHGELFF. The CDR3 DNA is TGTGCCATCAGTTCCGGACAGGGGCACGGGGAGCTGTTTTTT.

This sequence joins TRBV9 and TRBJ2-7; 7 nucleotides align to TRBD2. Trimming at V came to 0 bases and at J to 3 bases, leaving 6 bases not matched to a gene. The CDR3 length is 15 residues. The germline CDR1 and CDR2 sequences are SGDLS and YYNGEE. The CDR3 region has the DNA TGTGCCAGCAGCGTAGGTCTAGCGGAGGACTACGAGCAGTACTTC. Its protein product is CASSVGLAEDYEQYF.

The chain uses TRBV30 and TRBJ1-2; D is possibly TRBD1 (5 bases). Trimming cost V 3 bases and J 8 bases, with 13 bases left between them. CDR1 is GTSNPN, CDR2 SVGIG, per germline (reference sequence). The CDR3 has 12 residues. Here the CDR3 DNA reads TGTGCCTGGAGAGTCAGGGACCGGGGCTACACCTTC. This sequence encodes CAWRVRDRGYTF.

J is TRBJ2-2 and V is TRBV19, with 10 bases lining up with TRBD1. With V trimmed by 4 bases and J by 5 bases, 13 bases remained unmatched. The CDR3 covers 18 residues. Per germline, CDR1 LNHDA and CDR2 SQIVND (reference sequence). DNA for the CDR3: TGTGCCAGTAGTACCGACAGGGGGCGCAACGTTATGACCGGGGAGCTGTTTTTT. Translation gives CASSTDRGRNVMTGELFF.

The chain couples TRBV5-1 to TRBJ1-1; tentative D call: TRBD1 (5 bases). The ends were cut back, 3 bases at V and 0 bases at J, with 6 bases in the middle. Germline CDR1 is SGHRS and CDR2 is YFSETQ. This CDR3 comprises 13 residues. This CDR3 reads CASSSGLNTEAFF. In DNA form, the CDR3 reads TGCGCCAGCAGCTCAGGGCTGAACACTGAAGCTTTCTTT.

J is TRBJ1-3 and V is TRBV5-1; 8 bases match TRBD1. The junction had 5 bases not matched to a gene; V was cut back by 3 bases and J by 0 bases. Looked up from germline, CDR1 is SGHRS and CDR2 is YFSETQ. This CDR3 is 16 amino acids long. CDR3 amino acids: CASSWTGLSSGNTIYF. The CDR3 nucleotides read TGCGCCAGCAGCTGGACAGGGTTGAGCTCTGGAAACACCATATATTTT.